A selection of T cell receptor beta chains follows, all from one sample in a study of neurological immune-mediated disorders. TCRdb analysed the 5' RACE reads with MiXCR anew, one entry per CDR3 protein. Counted here are roughly 34,000 distinct CDR3 sequences, approximately 13% occurring once; the ten biggest clones make up 2.3%. The sequencing input was PBMCs. These receptors were taken from a woman between 35 and 50 years old in good health. The CDR3 runs from the conserved cysteine through the conserved F or W. The D gene is left open where the match is weak. Clone size is shown for a subset of rows, as once, few, many or a class of expanded clone.

j_call d_call cdr3_length v_call clone_size cdr3_aa cdr3_nt
TRBJ1-1 . 14 TRBV5-1 many CASSLTGSGTEAFF TGCGCCAGCAGCTTGACAGGGAGTGGGACTGAAGCTTTCTTT
TRBJ2-1 . 13 TRBV6-5 medium-sized CASSYTRDNEQFF TGTGCCAGCAGTTATACCAGGGACAATGAGCAGTTCTTC
TRBJ1-1 TRBD1 12 TRBV12-3/TRBV12-4 . CASSLVQGGAFF TGTGCCAGCAGTTTGGTACAGGGGGGAGCTTTCTTT
TRBJ1-2 . 14 TRBV18 many CASSLRDRAYGYTF TGTGCCAGCTCCCTGCGTGATCGGGCCTATGGCTACACCTTC
TRBJ2-7 . 13 TRBV7-2 many CASSLANRGEQYF TGTGCCAGCAGCTTAGCCAACCGCGGCGAGCAGTACTTC
TRBJ2-1 TRBD2 17 TRBV10-2 many CASSDVVLAGVVNEQFF TGCGCCAGCAGTGACGTCGTACTAGCGGGGGTGGTAAATGAGCAGTTCTTC
TRBJ2-7 . 12 TRBV12-3/TRBV12-4 many CASRQGSSEQYF TGTGCCAGCCGTCAGGGGTCATCCGAGCAGTACTTC
TRBJ2-3 . 14 TRBV6-5 . CASNAGIEVDTQYF TGTGCCAGCAACGCCGGGATAGAAGTAGATACGCAGTATTTT
TRBJ1-1 . 16 TRBV5-8 many CASSLTASWKNTEAFF TGTGCCAGCAGCTTAACCGCGTCGTGGAAAAACACTGAAGCTTTCTTT
TRBJ2-1 TRBD2 15 TRBV7-9 . CANSLTGGDNNEQFF TGTGCCAACAGCTTAACCGGGGGGGATAACAATGAGCAGTTCTTC
TRBJ2-3 . 13 TRBV2 . CAGGGGSTYTQYF TGTGCCGGAGGGGGTGGATCCACATATACGCAGTATTTT
TRBJ1-5 . 14 TRBV25-1 many CASSDHGVGQPQHF TGTGCCAGCAGTGATCATGGGGTCGGTCAGCCCCAGCATTTT
TRBJ1-1 . 14 TRBV18 many CASSPASENTEAFF TGTGCCAGCTCACCAGCAAGTGAGAACACTGAAGCTTTCTTT
TRBJ2-7 TRBD1 17 TRBV4-3 many CASSQVQAGTGGDEQYF TGCGCCAGCAGCCAAGTTCAAGCCGGGACAGGGGGAGACGAGCAGTACTTC
TRBJ2-5 TRBD2 15 TRBV20-1 many CSARRTSGKQETQYF TGCAGTGCTAGACGAACTAGCGGAAAGCAAGAGACCCAGTACTTC